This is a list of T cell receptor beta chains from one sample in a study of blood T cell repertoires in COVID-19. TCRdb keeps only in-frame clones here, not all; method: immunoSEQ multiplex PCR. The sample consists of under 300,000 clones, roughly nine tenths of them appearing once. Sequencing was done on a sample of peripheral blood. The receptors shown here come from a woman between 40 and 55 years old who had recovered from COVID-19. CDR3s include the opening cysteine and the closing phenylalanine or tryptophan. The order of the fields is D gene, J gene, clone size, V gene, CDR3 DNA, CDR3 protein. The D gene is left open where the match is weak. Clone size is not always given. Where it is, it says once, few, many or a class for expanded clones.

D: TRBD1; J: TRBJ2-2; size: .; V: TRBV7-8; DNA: TGTGCCAGCAGCTTATTTGCTACAGGGGCGGCCGGGGAGCTGTTTTTT; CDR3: CASSLFATGAAGELFF
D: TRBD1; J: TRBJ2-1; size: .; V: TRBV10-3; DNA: TGTGCCATCTGGGGTGGGACAGTTTACAATGAGCAGTTCTTC; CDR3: CAIWGGTVYNEQFF
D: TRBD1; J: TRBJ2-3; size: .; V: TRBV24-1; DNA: TGTGCCACCAGTGATGGAGGACAGGGCAGGAATACGCAGTATTTT; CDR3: CATSDGGQGRNTQYF
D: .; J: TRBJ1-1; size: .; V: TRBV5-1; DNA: TGCGCCAGCAGCTACTACACGGGGACTGAAGCTTTCTTT; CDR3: CASSYYTGTEAFF
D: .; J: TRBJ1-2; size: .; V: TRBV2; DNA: TGTGCCAGCATGATACCGGGACTAAACTATGGCTACACCTTC; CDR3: CASMIPGLNYGYTF
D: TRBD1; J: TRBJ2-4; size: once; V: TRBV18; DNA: TGTGCCAGCTCACCGTCTTGGCAGGGGGTGGCCAAAAACATTCAGTACTTC; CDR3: CASSPSWQGVAKNIQYF
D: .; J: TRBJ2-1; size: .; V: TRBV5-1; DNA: TGCGCCGGCAGCCTACAGGGTCCCCACAATGAGCAGTTCTTC; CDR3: CAGSLQGPHNEQFF
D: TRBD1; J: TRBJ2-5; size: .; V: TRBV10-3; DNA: TGTGCCATCAGCTGGACAGGCCAAGAGACCCAGTACTTC; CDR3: CAISWTGQETQYF
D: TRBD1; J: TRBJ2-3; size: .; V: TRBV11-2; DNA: TGTGCCAGCAGCCGTGACAGGGGGATTGGGGATACGCAGTATTTT; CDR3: CASSRDRGIGDTQYF
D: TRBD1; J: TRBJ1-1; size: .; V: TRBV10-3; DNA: TGTGCCATCAGTGAGAGACAGGGCAGCGGTAACACTGAAGCTTTCTTT; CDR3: CAISERQGSGNTEAFF
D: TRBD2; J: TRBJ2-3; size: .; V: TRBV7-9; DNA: TGTGCCAGCAGCTTACTCGGCGGGAGTGGCACAGATACGCAGTATTTT; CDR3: CASSLLGGSGTDTQYF
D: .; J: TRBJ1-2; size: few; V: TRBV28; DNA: TGTGCCAGCAGTCAAGGACTGGAGGGCTACACCTTC; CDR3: CASSQGLEGYTF
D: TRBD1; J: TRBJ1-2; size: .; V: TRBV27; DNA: TGTGCCAGCAGTTTAAGGGGACAGGGGGTGGGTGGCTACACCTTC; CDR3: CASSLRGQGVGGYTF
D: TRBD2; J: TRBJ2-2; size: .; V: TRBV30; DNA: TGTGCCTGCGGGGGGGCGAACACCGGGGAGCTGTTTTTT; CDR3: CACGGANTGELFF
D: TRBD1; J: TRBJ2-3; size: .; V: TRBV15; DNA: TGTGCCACCAGGAAGGGGGCGACAGATACGCAGTATTTT; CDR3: CATRKGATDTQYF
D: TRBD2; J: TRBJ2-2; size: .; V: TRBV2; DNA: TGTGCCAGCAAGGTTGCTAGCGGGGGATTCGGGGAGCTGTTTTTT; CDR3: CASKVASGGFGELFF
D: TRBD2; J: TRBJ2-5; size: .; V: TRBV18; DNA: TGTGCCAGCTCACCGTGGGCTAGCGGAAAAGAGACCCAGTACTTC; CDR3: CASSPWASGKETQYF
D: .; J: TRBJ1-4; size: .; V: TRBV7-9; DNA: TGTGCCAGCAGCGGGGTGCGGGGGTTTAATGAAAAACTGTTTTTT; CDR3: CASSGVRGFNEKLFF
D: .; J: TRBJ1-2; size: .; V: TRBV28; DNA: TGTGCCAGCAGGTTCCCAGGGGTAGGTGGCTACACCTTC; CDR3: CASRFPGVGGYTF
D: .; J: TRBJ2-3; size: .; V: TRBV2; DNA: TGTGCCAGCAGTGAAACAGGGCCGAGCACAGATACGCAGTATTTT; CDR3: CASSETGPSTDTQYF
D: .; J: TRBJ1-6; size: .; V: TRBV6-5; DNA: TGTGCCAGCAGTTACAACTCGTATTCACCCCTCCACTTT; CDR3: CASSYNSYSPLHF
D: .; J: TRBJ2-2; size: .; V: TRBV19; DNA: TGTGCCAGTAATTCCTTGGACAGAGCCGGGGAGCTGTTTTTT; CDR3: CASNSLDRAGELFF
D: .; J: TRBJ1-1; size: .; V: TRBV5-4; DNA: TGTGCCAGCAGCTTGGGGAGGACTGAAGCTTTCTTT; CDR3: CASSLGRTEAFF
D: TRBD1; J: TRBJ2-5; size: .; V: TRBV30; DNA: TGTGCCTGGGGTAGGACAGGAACGGGGACCCAGTACTTC; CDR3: CAWGRTGTGTQYF
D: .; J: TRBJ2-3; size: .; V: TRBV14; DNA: TGTGCCAGCAGCCAAGACTTTAGCGGCCGAAACGCAGATACGCAGTATTTT; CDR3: CASSQDFSGRNADTQYF
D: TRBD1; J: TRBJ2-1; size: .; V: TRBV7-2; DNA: TGTGCCAGCAGCACAAAACCATCCGGGACAGGGGGCGTTGAGCAGTTCTTC; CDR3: CASSTKPSGTGGVEQFF
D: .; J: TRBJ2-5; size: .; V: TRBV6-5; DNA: TGTGCCAGCAGTTACAGTTCGGGAGAGACCCAGTACTTC; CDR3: CASSYSSGETQYF
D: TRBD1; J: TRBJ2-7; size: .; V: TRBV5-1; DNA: TGCGCCAGCAGCTGGATAGGACAGGGAGACGAGCAGTACTTC; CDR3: CASSWIGQGDEQYF
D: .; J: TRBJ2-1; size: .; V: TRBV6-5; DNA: TGTGCCAGCAGCAGGGTCCCGGAGGGGTACAATGAGCAGTTCTTC; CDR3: CASSRVPEGYNEQFF
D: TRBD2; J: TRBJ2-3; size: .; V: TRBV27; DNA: TGTGCCAGCAGTTTAAGCGCGCTAGCGGGGGCCCGCACAGATACGCAGTATTTT; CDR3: CASSLSALAGARTDTQYF
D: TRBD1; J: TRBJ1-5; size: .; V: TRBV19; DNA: TGTGCCAGTAGTTTACGACAGGGTAGCCAGCCCCAGCATTTT; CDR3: CASSLRQGSQPQHF
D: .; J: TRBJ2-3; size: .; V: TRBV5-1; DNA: TGCGCCACGCCAGCAGCGGGTCCGGGAACTTCTAGCACAGATACGCAGTATTTT; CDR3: CATPAAGPGTSSTDTQYF
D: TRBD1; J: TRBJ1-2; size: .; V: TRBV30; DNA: TGTGCCTGGAGGGCACCGGGGACAGGGGGACCTTATGGCTACACCTTC; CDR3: CAWRAPGTGGPYGYTF
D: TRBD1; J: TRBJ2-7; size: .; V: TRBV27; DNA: TGTGCCAGCAGTTACGCAGGGGGCGTCTCCTACGAGCAGTACTTC; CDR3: CASSYAGGVSYEQYF
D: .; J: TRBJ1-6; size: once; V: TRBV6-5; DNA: TGTGCCAGCAGGCCTACAGGACCCTATAATTCACCCCTCCACTTT; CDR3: CASRPTGPYNSPLHF
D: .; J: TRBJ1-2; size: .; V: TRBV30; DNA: TGTGCCTGGAGTGTACCCAGGGTTTCTGGCTACACCTTC; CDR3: CAWSVPRVSGYTF
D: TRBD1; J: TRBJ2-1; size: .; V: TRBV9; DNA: TGTGCCAGCAGCGAGGTCGGCAGGGGGCTGAATGAGCAGTTCTTC; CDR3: CASSEVGRGLNEQFF
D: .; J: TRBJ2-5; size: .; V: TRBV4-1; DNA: TGCGCCAGCAGCCAGATACCCGGGGTACAAGAGACCCAGTACTTC; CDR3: CASSQIPGVQETQYF
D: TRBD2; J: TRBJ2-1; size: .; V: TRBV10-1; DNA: TGCGCCAGCAGTACCGGACTAGTGGGGGGAGATTCCTACAATGAGCAGTTCTTC; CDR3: CASSTGLVGGDSYNEQFF
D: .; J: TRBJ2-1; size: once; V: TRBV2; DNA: TGTGCCAGCAGACGAACCGGTGAGCAGTTCTTC; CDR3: CASRRTGEQFF
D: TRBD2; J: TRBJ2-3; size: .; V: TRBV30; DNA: TGTGCCTGGAGGGGACAGCGGGGGGTTGGAGATACGCAGTATTTT; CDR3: CAWRGQRGVGDTQYF
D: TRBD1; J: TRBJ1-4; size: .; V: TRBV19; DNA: TGTGCCAGTAGTCCCCTCCGGGACAGGGGACGTGAAGCAAAACTGTTTTTT; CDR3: CASSPLRDRGREAKLFF
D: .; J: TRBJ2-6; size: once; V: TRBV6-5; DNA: TGTGCCAGCAGGGGCAACAGGGCTGGGGCCAACGTCCTGACTTTC; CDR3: CASRGNRAGANVLTF
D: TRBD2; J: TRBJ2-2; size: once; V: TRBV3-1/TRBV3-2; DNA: TGTGCCAGCAGCCAAGGCCATAGCGGGAGAGGGGAGCTGTTTTTT; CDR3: CASSQGHSGRGELFF
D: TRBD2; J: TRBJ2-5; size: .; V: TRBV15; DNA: TGTGCCACCAGCAGAGATACTAGCGGAGAGACCCAGTACTTC; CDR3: CATSRDTSGETQYF
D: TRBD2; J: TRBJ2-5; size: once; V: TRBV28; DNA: TGTGCCAGCAGTTCGGGGGGGGACCAAGAGACCCAGTACTTC; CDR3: CASSSGGDQETQYF
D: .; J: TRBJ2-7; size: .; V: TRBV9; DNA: TGTGCCAGCAGCGTAGCAACGGGGGACTACGAGCAGTACTTC; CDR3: CASSVATGDYEQYF
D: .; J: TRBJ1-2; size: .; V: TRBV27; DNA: TGTGCCAGCAGTTTAGTAGCCGTTGGGGCGAGATTGGGATATGGCTACACCTTC; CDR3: CASSLVAVGARLGYGYTF
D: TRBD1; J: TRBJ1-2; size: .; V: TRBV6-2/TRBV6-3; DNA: TGTGCCAGCAGTCCAAGACAGGGGGCAATGGATGGCTACACCTTC; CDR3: CASSPRQGAMDGYTF